One sample yielded the 18 T cell receptor beta chains listed below, sequenced in a study of control samples from healthy donors and cancer patients. The repertoire was sequenced with immunoSEQ multiplex PCR; TCRdb's copy has only in-frame clones and lacks some. The repertoire includes approximately 90,000 clones, approximately 80% of them detected once, and around 20% sits in the top ten. The sequenced material came from blood. The receptors come from a man in his thirties or forties in good health.

This chain connects TRBV28 to TRBJ2-7, with D possibly matching TRBD1 (6 bases). The V end lost 7 bases, the J end lost 9 bases, and 19 bases lay between the germline ends. This CDR3 comprises 13 residues. Germline CDR1 reads MDHEN; CDR2 reads SYDVKM. This CDR3 is CASTGHGGLGQYF. Here the CDR3 DNA reads TGTGCCAGCACGGGACATGGAGGACTTGGGCAGTACTTC.

The genes are TRBV6-5 and TRBJ1-4; D unclear. This CDR3 region has 16 residues. Germline V CDR1 and CDR2: MNHEY, SVGAGI. The V and J ends lost 2 bases and 8 bases respectively, with 18 bases between them. The CDR3 nucleotides are TGTGCCAGCAGTTACCAAATTAATCCTCGTGGGGAAAAACTGTTTTTT. As protein: CASSYQINPRGEKLFF.

This chain joins TRBV21-1 and TRBJ1-3; the table gives TRBD1 as D, unverified against the DNA. TRBV21-1 constitutes a pseudogene. The CDR3 consists of 16 residues. CDR3 bases: TGTGCCAGCAGCATGCGACAGGGTGTATGGGGAAACACCATATATTTT. Translation: CASSMRQGVWGNTIYF.

This chain connects TRBV19 to TRBJ2-3, with 7 bases fitting TRBD1. V was pared by 3 bases and J by 0 bases, with 9 bases of the junction left unmatched. Germline CDR1 is LNHDA and CDR2 is SQIVND (reference sequence). CDR3 length: 17 amino acids. Here the CDR3 DNA reads TGTGCCAGTAGTATCGGGCAGGGGGTTGGGAGCACAGATACGCAGTATTTT. Protein sequence: CASSIGQGVGSTDTQYF.

The chain links TRBV5-1 to TRBJ2-2; a possible D gene is TRBD2 (6 bases). The ends were cut back, 4 bases at V and 1 base at J, with 11 bases in the middle. Per germline, CDR1 SGHRS and CDR2 YFSETQ. This CDR3 is built from 15 residues. CDR3 region: CASSGGVLNTGELFF. The CDR3 DNA sequence: TGCGCCAGCAGCGGCGGGGTGCTGAACACCGGGGAGCTGTTTTTT.

V and J are TRBV3-1 (or the pseudogene TRBV3-2) and TRBJ2-7; TRBD2 agrees at 10 bases. The CDR3 runs 15 residues. Germline loops: CDR1 LGHDT, CDR2 YNNKEL (reference sequence). The ends lost 0 bases at V and 3 bases at J; junction bases unmatched: 2. CDR3 nucleotide sequence: TGTGCCAGCAGCCAAGAGCCTAGCGGGGGCTACGAGCAGTACTTC. Its protein is CASSQEPSGGYEQYF.

This rearrangement joins TRBV5-4 to TRBJ2-3, with 10 positions matching TRBD2. Germline V gene sequence: CDR1 SGHNT, CDR2 YYREEE (reference sequence). J was trimmed by 4 bases and V by 2 bases; bases with no gene match: 4. The CDR3 spans 15 residues. The CDR3 reads CASSFTSGVADTQYF. CDR3 sequence (DNA): TGTGCCAGCAGCTTCACTAGCGGGGTAGCAGATACGCAGTATTTT.

This clone was observed once. The gene calls are TRBV10-2 and TRBJ2-5; D not certain. CDR3 length equals 13 residues. The germline CDR1 and CDR2 sequences are WSHSY and SAAADI. Trimming removed 4 bases from V and 5 bases from J, with 11 bases in between. CDR3 sequence (DNA): TGCGCCAGCAGTGTCGCTGTGAGGGAGACCCAGTACTTC. Protein product: CASSVAVRETQYF.

CDR3 residues: CATSRDTEYEQYF. CDR3 DNA sequence: TGTGCCACCAGCAGAGATACCGAATACGAGCAGTACTTC. The chain uses TRBV15 and TRBJ2-7; D gene ambiguous. CDR3 length: 13 amino acids. Trimming removed 0 bases from V and 4 bases from J, with 7 bases in between. Germline values: CDR1 LNHNV, CDR2 YYDKDF (reference sequence). Based on the CDR3 plus reference TRBV15 and TRBJ2-7, the full variable domain is DAMVIQNPRYQVTQFGKPVTLSCSQTLNHNVMYWYQQKSSQAPKLLFHYYDKDFNNEADTPDNFQSRRPNTSFCFLDIRSPGLGDTAMYLCATSRDTEYEQYFGPGTRLTVT.

In its sample, this clone was seen a few times. The chain links TRBV5-4 to TRBJ2-3; 8 bases are a match to TRBD2. This CDR3 contains 15 residues. The germline V gene encodes CDR1 SGHNT and CDR2 YYREEE (reference sequence). Unmatched junction bases numbered 4, after V lost 3 bases and J lost 1 base. The CDR3 DNA sequence: TGTGCCAGCAGCTCACCGCGGGGGGGCACAGATACGCAGTATTTT. This sequence encodes CASSSPRGGTDTQYF.

The gene calls are TRBV13 and TRBJ2-2; tentatively, D is TRBD1 (5 bases). Trimming left V 11 bases short and J 6 bases short, with 16 bases between. From germline, CDR1 is PRHDT and CDR2 FYEKMQ (reference sequence). This CDR3 spans 13 amino acids. The chain's CDR3 is CACRGTSSGELFF. The CDR3, as DNA: TGTGCCTGTAGGGGCACCTCCTCCGGGGAGCTGTTTTTT. The variable domain in full, with the rest retrieved from reference TRBV13 and TRBJ2-2, is AAGVIQSPRHLIKEKRETATLKCYPIPRHDTVYWYQQGPGQDPQFLISFYEKMQSDKGSIPDRFSAQQFSDYHSELNMSSLELGDSALYFCACRGTSSGELFFGEGSRLTVL.

This sequence joins TRBV10-3 and TRBJ1-1, with 7 bases aligning to TRBD1. Losses at the gene ends were 5 bases for V and 3 bases for J; bases not matched to a gene: 6. The CDR3 is made up of 14 amino acids. Germline CDR1 and CDR2: ENHRY and SYGVKD. As DNA, the CDR3 is TGTGCCATCAGTCCGACAGGGCCCGACACTGAAGCTTTCTTT. Encoded protein: CAISPTGPDTEAFF.

The chain joins TRBV20-1 to TRBJ2-7; either TRBD1 or TRBD2 may supply D (5 bases each). The CDR3 runs to 11 residues. Germline V gene lookup returns CDR1 DFQATT and CDR2 SNEGSKA (reference sequence). Trimming left V 6 bases short and J 9 bases short, with 15 bases between. The CDR3: CSAIQARGQYF. CDR3 nucleotide sequence: TGCAGTGCGATACAGGCCCGGGGGCAGTACTTC.

Only one count was recorded for this clone. The V and J genes are TRBV11-2 and TRBJ2-3; D gene ambiguous. Trimming took 2 bases from V and 2 from J, leaving 11 bases between them. From germline, CDR1 is SGHAT and CDR2 FQNNGV. This CDR3 comprises 15 residues. In DNA, the CDR3 is TGTGCCAGCAGCTTACGGGCAGGTCTCACAGATACGCAGTATTTT. Amino acids: CASSLRAGLTDTQYF.

The chain is built from TRBV24-1 and TRBJ1-4; D is undetermined. Germline values: CDR1 KGHDR, CDR2 SFDVKD. This CDR3 has 12 residues. Trimming removed 5 bases from V and 8 bases from J, with 8 bases in between. CDR3: CATSGSSEKLFF. Written as DNA, the CDR3 is TGTGCCACCAGTGGTTCAAGCGAAAAACTGTTTTTT.

This chain links TRBV18 with TRBJ2-1; D is unclear. This CDR3 has 12 amino acids. Trimming shortened V by 2 bases and J by 3 bases, and 2 bases separated the two germline ends. Germline V gene lookup returns CDR1 KGHSH and CDR2 LQKENI. The CDR3 loop is CASSPDYNEQFF. CDR3 coding DNA: TGTGCCAGCTCACCAGACTACAATGAGCAGTTCTTC.

A few counts support this clone. This sample also contains other DNA sequences that code for the same CDR3. The V call is TRBV19, the J call TRBJ1-5; perhaps TRBD1 as D (6 bases). Germline lookup yields CDR1 LNHDA and CDR2 SQIVND (reference sequence). This CDR3 is built from 16 residues. Trimming left V 2 bases short and J 2 bases short, with 13 bases between. CDR3 in amino acids: CASSIQGPGGNQPQHF. CDR3 in DNA: TGTGCCAGTAGTATACAGGGGCCGGGAGGCAATCAGCCCCAGCATTTT.

The chain links TRBV24-1 to TRBJ2-5, with a tentative D call TRBD2 (5 bases). This CDR3 contains 13 residues. V lost 4 bases to trimming and J lost 4 bases, with 9 bases between them. Looked up from germline, CDR1 is KGHDR and CDR2 is SFDVKD. CDR3 in amino acids: CATSDGGRETQYF. The CDR3 DNA follows: TGTGCCACCAGTGACGGAGGACGAGAGACCCAGTACTTC.